A single sample gave rise to the 30 T cell receptor beta chains below, sequenced in a study of cytomegalovirus exposure and HLA in healthy donors. Sequenced by immunoSEQ multiplex PCR; TCRdb stores in-frame clones only, minus some. The sample lists about 160,000 clones; approximately 96% were seen once. The source material was PBMCs. The receptors stem from a woman aged 18-35 years in good health and CMV-seronegative.

This chain connects TRBV7-2 to TRBJ1-2; TRBD1 aligns across 7 bases. Germline CDR1 reads SGHTA; CDR2 reads FQGNSA. J was trimmed by 12 bases and V by 6 bases; bases with no gene match: 16. The CDR3 has 14 amino acids. The DNA of the CDR3 is TGTGCCAGCAGTCCTAACCAGGGGGTTGGGATACACACCTTC. This codes for CASSPNQGVGIHTF.

The chain uses TRBV5-1 and TRBJ2-7, with D tentatively TRBD1 (6 bases). CDR1 and CDR2 from the germline V gene are SGHRS and YFSETQ. Trimming took off 4 bases at V and 2 bases at J, with 16 bases between the two ends. This CDR3 comprises 15 residues. This CDR3 reads CASSVRDTRPYEQYF. CDR3 sequence (DNA): TGCGCCAGCAGCGTCCGGGACACCAGACCCTACGAGCAGTACTTC.

This sequence joins TRBV7-9 and TRBJ1-4; D uncertain. The germline V and J ends were trimmed by 2 bases and 6 bases, with 7 bases remaining between them. Germline V CDR1 and CDR2: SEHNR, FQNEAQ (reference sequence). This CDR3 spans 13 amino acids. The CDR3: CASSLRQDEKLFF. The CDR3 nucleotides are TGTGCCAGCAGCTTACGTCAGGATGAAAAACTGTTTTTT. The full variable domain, completed using reference TRBV7-9 and TRBJ1-4, is DTGVSQNPRHKITKRGQNVTFRCDPISEHNRLYWYRQTLGQGPEFLTYFQNEAQLEKSRLLSDRFSAERPKGSFSTLEIQRTEQGDSAMYLCASSLRQDEKLFFGSGTQLSVL.

The V gene is TRBV27, the J gene TRBJ2-7; a weak D match, TRBD2 (7 bases). With 6 bases removed from V and 5 bases from J, the gap between germline ends came to 11 bases. CDR3 length: 12 amino acids. CDR1 is MNHEY, CDR2 SMNVEV, per germline (reference sequence). The CDR3 region has the DNA TGTGCCAGCAGATCGGGGGGCCACGAGCAGTACTTC. Encoded protein: CASRSGGHEQYF.

This clone occurred once. The V and J genes are TRBV5-1 and TRBJ2-2, with 9 bases fitting TRBD2. The CDR3 consists of 17 residues. The germline CDR1 and CDR2 sequences are SGHRS and YFSETQ. J was trimmed by 6 bases and V by 4 bases; bases with no gene match: 13. CDR3 region: CASSQRAGGLTAGELFF. Written as DNA, the CDR3 is TGCGCCAGCAGCCAGCGGGCGGGGGGGCTTACCGCCGGGGAGCTGTTTTTT. The full variable domain, its missing parts supplied by reference TRBV5-1 and TRBJ2-2, is KAGVTQTPRYLIKTRGQQVTLSCSPISGHRSVSWYQQTPGQGLQFLFEYFSETQRNKGNFPGRFSGRQFSNSRSEMNVSTLELGDSALYLCASSQRAGGLTAGELFFGEGSRLTVL.

The chain joins TRBV6-5 to TRBJ2-1, with 9 nucleotides matching TRBD2. The CDR3 runs 15 residues. Germline CDR1 is MNHEY and CDR2 is SVGAGI. The J segment lost 9 bases and the V segment lost 2 bases, leaving 8 bases of the junction unmatched. Written as DNA, the CDR3 is TGTGCCAGCAGTTACGGGGGCGGGGGGGCTGTTGAGCAGTTCTTC. This encodes CASSYGGGGAVEQFF.

The V and J genes are TRBV5-6 and TRBJ2-7, with D hard to call. The V gene's germline CDR1 is SGHDT and CDR2 YYEEEE. This CDR3 is 11 amino acids long. V was shortened by 2 bases and J by 6 bases, with 6 bases between the two germline ends. This CDR3 reads CASSFGGEQYF. In DNA, the CDR3 is TGTGCCAGCAGCTTTGGCGGCGAGCAGTACTTC.

This chain uses TRBV5-1 with TRBJ1-1, with D unresolved. Germline V lookup: CDR1 SGHRS, CDR2 YFSETQ. V lost 0 bases, J lost 4 bases, and 7 bases lay in between. CDR3 length equals 13 residues. CDR3 nucleotides: TGCGCCAGCAGCTTGGTTGAGGGCACTGAAGCTTTCTTT. Translated: CASSLVEGTEAFF.

This chain connects TRBV5-1 to TRBJ1-2; 7 bases are shared with TRBD1. Germline assignment: CDR1 SGHRS and CDR2 YFSETQ. The CDR3 runs 16 residues. V dropped 5 bases and J dropped 2; count of bases not matched to a gene: 12. CDR3 bases: TGCGCCAGCAGACCGCCCTACAGGGGAAAAAACTATGGCTACACCTTC. Protein product: CASRPPYRGKNYGYTF.

A word on this clone: The same CDR3 also results from other DNA sequences found in this sample. The CDR3 here is CASSLAGGPYEQYF. CDR3 DNA: TGTGCCAGCAGCTTAGCGGGGGGGCCTTACGAGCAGTACTTC. V and J are TRBV7-2 and TRBJ2-7; D is possibly TRBD2 (7 bases). CDR3 length equals 14 residues. CDR1 SGHTA and CDR2 FQGNSA come from the germline V gene. With 0 bases removed from V and 4 bases from J, the gap between germline ends came to 10 bases.

The J gene is TRBJ1-1, the V gene TRBV7-2; TRBD1 might be the D (6 bases). The CDR3 extends over 16 amino acids. From germline, CDR1 is SGHTA and CDR2 FQGNSA. V dropped 2 bases and J dropped 0 bases, with 13 bases sitting between them. The chain's CDR3 is CASSLSFDRLNTEAFF. The CDR3 nucleotides are TGTGCCAGCAGCTTATCTTTCGACAGGTTGAACACTGAAGCTTTCTTT.

The rearrangement joins TRBV2 to TRBJ2-7; D might be TRBD1 (6 bases). The CDR3 totals 14 residues. Germline V gives CDR1 SNHLY, CDR2 FYNNEI. V gave up 1 base and J gave up 2 bases, with 9 bases separating them. CDR3 nucleotide sequence: TGTGCCAGCAGTGAAGGACAGGCAACCTACGAGCAGTACTTC. Translating gives CASSEGQATYEQYF.

J is TRBJ1-6 and V is TRBV7-9, with TRBD1 matching 9 bases. The germline CDR1 and CDR2 sequences are SEHNR and FQNEAQ (reference sequence). This CDR3 is 18 amino acids long. The V segment lost 1 base and the J segment 4 bases; nucleotides outside the gene matches: 8. DNA for the CDR3: TGTGCCAGCAGCTTAGGGACAGGGGTAACGAAATATAATTCACCCCTCCACTTT. This sequence encodes CASSLGTGVTKYNSPLHF.

The chain has TRBV2 and TRBJ1-4; a weak D match, TRBD1 (5 bases). Germline V gene lookup returns CDR1 SNHLY and CDR2 FYNNEI. The CDR3 loop spans 13 amino acids. V was pared by 6 bases and J by 14 bases, with 19 bases between. The CDR3 here is CASRSGDQGRLFF. In DNA, the CDR3 is TGTGCCAGCAGGTCGGGGGACCAAGGTCGGCTGTTTTTT.

This sequence joins TRBV4-2 and TRBJ1-4; 8 bases are a match to TRBD1. With V trimmed by 3 bases and J by 8 bases, 8 bases remained unmatched. Looked up from germline, CDR1 is LGHNA and CDR2 is YNFKEQ. There are 15 residues in the CDR3. CDR3 region: CASSHNRGRTEKLFF. The CDR3 coding sequence is TGTGCCAGCAGCCACAACAGGGGGAGGACAGAAAAACTGTTTTTT.

The V gene is TRBV5-8, the J gene TRBJ2-3; possible D gene TRBD2, 5 bases. Germline V gene data show CDR1 as SGHTS and CDR2 as YDEGEE. V lost 4 bases and J lost 4, with 16 bases in between. The length of the CDR3 is 15 residues. The chain's CDR3 is CASSGGAKSADTQYF. The CDR3 region has the DNA TGTGCCAGCAGCGGAGGCGCCAAAAGCGCAGATACGCAGTATTTT.

This sequence joins TRBV18 and TRBJ2-7; D perhaps matches TRBD2 (6 bases). CDR3 size: 15 residues. Trimming removed 2 bases at V and 0 bases at J, with 11 bases between. Germline CDR1 and CDR2: KGHSH and LQKENI. CDR3 region: CASSPGTSSSYEQYF. The CDR3 nucleotides read TGTGCCAGCTCACCAGGGACTTCGAGCTCCTACGAGCAGTACTTC.

The chain joins TRBV6-5 to TRBJ1-1, with D tentatively TRBD1 (6 bases). The germline V gene encodes CDR1 MNHEY and CDR2 SVGAGI. The CDR3 extends over 15 amino acids. Trimming removed 2 bases from V and 5 bases from J, with 15 bases in between. The CDR3 sequence is CASSYGGRGGTEAFF. CDR3 DNA: TGTGCCAGCAGTTACGGGGGCAGGGGTGGGACTGAAGCTTTCTTT.

The CDR3: CASSVQVTDTQYF. The CDR3 DNA is TGTGCCAGCAGCGTACAGGTCACAGATACGCAGTATTTT. This sequence joins TRBV5-6 and TRBJ2-3, with D possibly being TRBD1 (5 bases). This CDR3 has 13 residues. Between the trimmed V and J ends, which lost 4 bases and 2 bases, there was a span of 8 bases. CDR1 SGHDT and CDR2 YYEEEE come from the germline V gene. The whole variable domain, filled in from reference TRBV5-6 and TRBJ2-3, reads DAGVTQSPTHLIKTRGQQVTLRCSPKSGHDTVSWYQQALGQGPQFIFQYYEEEERQRGNFPDRFSGHQFPNYSSELNVNALLLGDSALYLCASSVQVTDTQYFGPGTRLTVL.

This clone was seen once. This chain joins TRBV30 and TRBJ2-1; no reliable D call. Trimming took off 4 bases at V and 0 bases at J, with 7 bases between the two ends. Germline V lookup: CDR1 GTSNPN, CDR2 SVGIG (reference sequence). The length of the CDR3 is 13 residues. The CDR3 sequence: CAWKWSSYNEQFF. CDR3 DNA: TGTGCCTGGAAGTGGAGCTCCTACAATGAGCAGTTCTTC.

CDR3 bases: TGTGCCAGCAGCCCAAACCAGGGGGCACGTGGAAACACCATATATTTT. Translation gives CASSPNQGARGNTIYF. The V call is TRBV5-6, the J call TRBJ1-3; 8 bases are a match to TRBD1. Germline values: CDR1 SGHDT, CDR2 YYEEEE. The CDR3 is made up of 16 amino acids. V was pared by 4 bases and J by 3 bases, with 9 bases of the junction left unmatched.

The J gene is TRBJ1-1, the V gene TRBV7-8; possibly TRBD1 for D (5 bases). V was clipped by 5 bases and J by 1 base, with 11 bases between them. Germline V gives CDR1 SGHVS, CDR2 FQNEAQ. There are 14 residues in the CDR3. CDR3 sequence (DNA): TGTGCCAGCAGCGCCGGGACTTCGAACACTGAAGCTTTCTTT. Residues: CASSAGTSNTEAFF.

V and J are TRBV27 and TRBJ2-5; 12 positions match TRBD2. This CDR3 is 15 amino acids long. The germline V gene has CDR1 MNHEY and CDR2 SMNVEV (reference sequence). V shed 5 bases, J shed 2 bases, and the junction held 3 bases outside the gene matches. The CDR3 DNA sequence: TGTGCCAGCAGTCCAGGGACTAGCGGGCAAGAGACCCAGTACTTC. Its protein product is CASSPGTSGQETQYF.

This chain uses TRBV23-1 with TRBJ1-2; D not resolved. TRBV23-1 is placed among ORFs of uncertain function. This CDR3 is 15 amino acids long. The V and J ends lost 2 bases and 4 bases respectively, with 14 bases between them. The CDR3 spells CASSQRVLLTYGYTF. As DNA, the CDR3 is TGCGCCAGCAGTCAACGGGTCTTACTAACCTATGGCTACACCTTC.

The V call is TRBV27, the J call TRBJ2-1, with D maybe TRBD1 (6 bases). The CDR3 covers 17 residues. Trimming left V 6 bases short and J 0 bases short, with 18 bases between. Germline lookup yields CDR1 MNHEY and CDR2 SMNVEV (reference sequence). The CDR3, as DNA: TGTGCCAGCAGCAGTCCGGGACACCTGAGCTCCTACAATGAGCAGTTCTTC. Encoded protein: CASSSPGHLSSYNEQFF.

V and J are TRBV5-6 and TRBJ1-6; TRBD1 is a possible D gene (5 bases). Germline CDR1 reads SGHDT; CDR2 reads YYEEEE. Between the trimmed V and J ends, which lost 2 bases and 6 bases, there was a span of 12 bases. The CDR3 totals 15 residues. The CDR3 coding sequence is TGTGCCAGCAGCTTCAGGGTTAGGCGTAATTCACCCCTCCACTTT. This gives the protein CASSFRVRRNSPLHF.

The chain employs TRBV30 and TRBJ2-3, with TRBD2 identical over 10 bases. With 4 bases clipped from V and 6 bases from J, the junction kept 4 bases outside the gene matches. Germline values: CDR1 GTSNPN, CDR2 SVGIG (reference sequence). This CDR3 comprises 13 residues. The DNA of the CDR3 is TGTGCCTGGACTAGCGGGGGTATTGATACGCAGTATTTT. Protein: CAWTSGGIDTQYF.

The J gene is TRBJ2-2, the V gene TRBV11-2; TRBD2 is a possible D gene (6 bases). The V and J ends lost 4 bases and 5 bases respectively, with 11 bases between them. The CDR3 consists of 14 residues. Germline V gives CDR1 SGHAT, CDR2 FQNNGV. CDR3 nucleotides: TGTGCCAGCAGCTACCGGACTAAGACCGGGGAGCTGTTTTTT. Protein sequence: CASSYRTKTGELFF.

This chain joins TRBV7-9 and TRBJ2-5; D might be TRBD1 (6 bases). V lost 3 bases and J lost 4, with 18 bases in between. The CDR3 sequence is 16 residues long. The germline V gene encodes CDR1 SEHNR and CDR2 FQNEAQ (reference sequence). CDR3 DNA sequence: TGTGCCAGCAGCTTCACCAACAGGGTTCGTGGAGAGACCCAGTACTTC. It specifies CASSFTNRVRGETQYF.

V usage is TRBV9 and J usage is TRBJ1-1, with D possibly matching TRBD1 (6 bases). The CDR3 is 12 amino acids. V lost 3 bases and J lost 7, with 10 bases in between. CDR1 and CDR2 (germline): SGDLS, YYNGEE. In DNA form, the CDR3 reads TGTGCCAGCAGCGGGGGGACAAATGAAGCTTTCTTT. Amino acids: CASSGGTNEAFF.